Detailed here is one T cell receptor beta chain. What antigen it recognizes has not been identified. Base qualities are not at hand, and no much larger clone is one base apart. The label giving this sample's time point can be read as: pre-treatment baseline. Blood samples were collected before treatment (T0) and at week 3 (W3), after the first cycle of checkpoint blockade. Except for a couple of patients with rapid clinical progression, response was assessed 12 weeks after the first infusion by RECIST 1.1; disease control meant complete response, partial response or stable disease. Patients were excluded for prior systemic cancer treatment, concomitant immunosuppressant therapy or synchronous other active malignancies. Bulk PBMC and plasma cell-free DNA were both sequenced for TCR beta so that circulating cells and T cell turnover could be tracked. PBMC were isolated from blood with Lymphoprep and SepMate tubes, followed by red cell lysis. DNA from PBMC and sorted T cell subsets was extracted with QIAamp DNA Blood Mini kits.

For every bulk PBMC sample, a fixed 350 ng of DNA was loaded. The immunoSEQ TCRb Assay kit was used according to manufacturer instructions to amplify TCR beta CDR3 sequences from genomic DNA. The KAPA Library Quantification Kit for Illumina platforms was used to quantify pooled libraries by qPCR. Pooled libraries were sequenced on an Illumina NextSeq 500, clustered at 0.6-1.1 pM. As for the original processing: TCR data were analyzed with immunoSEQ ANALYZER and the R LymphoSeq package. A rearrangement efficiency score was calculated as productive divided by the sum of productive and non-productive CDR3 sequences. Clonality was measured with the Gini coefficient and diversity with the Renyi index at alpha=1, compared pairwise between timepoints within each patient. Clonal relatedness, based on an edit distance of 3, and repertoire similarity, based on the Bhattacharyya coefficient, were both computed in LymphoSeq. To classify response, a linear discriminant analysis based on week-3 changes in clonality and diversity was built using the R MASS and caret packages. TCRdb carries this immuneACCESS record with in-frame sequences only. Its versions omit some clonotypes, under half of them owing to an unresolved V gene in the studies checked, with the rest unexplained. V and J calls plus clone size are reproduced from that table; the DNA served to infer D and trimming. The sample table contains 15,000 or so clones; only one count was recorded for around 85% of them. Roughly 8.6% of the sample goes to the ten largest clones.

The data were taken from a study of blood T cell dynamics during melanoma immunotherapy (dated by TCRdb to about 2020). Broadly, across the study: The patients had metastatic melanoma and were given first-line pembrolizumab or nivolumab plus ipilimumab as standard of care in the United Kingdom. To identify early correlates of response, the study profiled peripheral T cell receptor repertoires in patients with metastatic melanoma before and after one cycle of checkpoint inhibitor therapy. The training cohort consisted of consecutive patients, while an additional independent group of patients from the same centre was pooled to form an external validation set. Paper-wide results and their limitations: The study was unable to establish whether the T cell clones driving the repertoire changes were melanoma-specific or instead reflected general immune activation. The relatively small sample size was acknowledged as something that could potentially limit how far the results can be generalized. A bifurcated reorganization of the PBMC repertoire at W3, with increased clonality or increased diversity, was observed in patients who later achieved disease control, unlike in progressors.

From the germline V gene, CDR1 is SGHDN and CDR2 is FVKESK. The CDR3 goes from the cysteine to the phenylalanine over 17 residues. Solely the CDR3 DNA is kept, with 51 bases framed from the first base. V loses 4 bases, J loses 1 base, and the germline ends lie 14 bases apart. The chain is encoded by TRBV14 joined to TRBJ2-6; TRBD1 is a weak D gene call, 5 bases matching. The input for sequencing was blood, taken from a patient treated with checkpoint blockade. This sequence originates from a human donor with melanoma. The CDR3 loop reads CASSRQGPASGANVLTF. Read as DNA, the sequence is TGTGCCAGCAGCCGGCAGGGTCCCGCTTCTGGGGCCAACGTCCTGACTTTC.